This is a list of T cell receptor beta chains from one sample in a study of cytomegalovirus exposure and HLA in healthy donors. Only in-frame clones appear in the TCRdb table, and some are missing; sequencing was by immunoSEQ multiplex PCR. Of 100,000 to 150,000 clones listed, 70% to 80% are singletons. The sequencing input was PBMCs. All receptors come from a woman aged 55 to 70 in good health and CMV-seronegative. CDR3s include the opening cysteine and the closing phenylalanine or tryptophan. A D gene is named only where the DNA matches it firmly.

d_call: -; j_call: TRBJ2-7; v_call: TRBV2; cdr3_aa: CASSRGQIYEQYF
d_call: TRBD2; j_call: TRBJ2-1; v_call: TRBV19; cdr3_aa: CASKSGRGYNEQFF
d_call: -; j_call: TRBJ2-7; v_call: TRBV5-1; cdr3_aa: CASSLLSGARYEQYF
d_call: -; j_call: TRBJ2-2; v_call: TRBV6-5; cdr3_aa: CASSYKQVTGELFF
d_call: TRBD1; j_call: TRBJ2-5; v_call: TRBV18; cdr3_aa: CASSGTGTYQETQYF
d_call: TRBD1; j_call: TRBJ2-5; v_call: TRBV4-1; cdr3_aa: CASSGRTKGQVGETQYF
d_call: TRBD1; j_call: TRBJ1-2; v_call: TRBV19; cdr3_aa: CASSPTGQGLGYGYTF
d_call: -; j_call: TRBJ1-4; v_call: TRBV5-4; cdr3_aa: CASSLAPHEKLFF
d_call: TRBD2; j_call: TRBJ2-1; v_call: TRBV28; cdr3_aa: CASIAGKSYNEQFF
d_call: -; j_call: TRBJ1-2; v_call: TRBV27; cdr3_aa: CASSLNRAGLGYTF
d_call: -; j_call: TRBJ2-7; v_call: TRBV28; cdr3_aa: CASSLFRVRRDSYEQYF
d_call: TRBD2; j_call: TRBJ2-1; v_call: TRBV5-1; cdr3_aa: CASSFLLAGGGGEQFF
d_call: TRBD2; j_call: TRBJ2-5; v_call: TRBV9; cdr3_aa: CASSVGSLAGVETQYF
d_call: TRBD1; j_call: TRBJ1-6; v_call: TRBV6-1; cdr3_aa: CATTPPRGLGSPLHF
d_call: TRBD1; j_call: TRBJ2-1; v_call: TRBV15; cdr3_aa: CATSRRGQNEQFF
d_call: TRBD2; j_call: TRBJ2-7; v_call: TRBV6-5; cdr3_aa: CASTRTSGAYEQYF
d_call: -; j_call: TRBJ1-6; v_call: TRBV2; cdr3_aa: CASSEAAGVGSPLHF
d_call: -; j_call: TRBJ1-5; v_call: TRBV9; cdr3_aa: CASSPQGGVNQPQHF
d_call: -; j_call: TRBJ2-7; v_call: TRBV19; cdr3_aa: CASSIDLFTYEQYF
d_call: TRBD1; j_call: TRBJ1-1; v_call: TRBV18; cdr3_aa: CASSPTGAAFF
d_call: TRBD2; j_call: TRBJ2-2; v_call: TRBV5-1; cdr3_aa: CASGASGGNTGELFF
d_call: -; j_call: TRBJ1-6; v_call: TRBV4-1; cdr3_aa: CASSQDEARNSPLHF
d_call: TRBD1; j_call: TRBJ2-5; v_call: TRBV28; cdr3_aa: CASRLDRVHETQYF
d_call: -; j_call: TRBJ2-3; v_call: TRBV18; cdr3_aa: CASSPSILTAGTDTQYF
d_call: -; j_call: TRBJ2-5; v_call: TRBV9; cdr3_aa: CASSPRGMEETQYF
d_call: -; j_call: TRBJ1-2; v_call: TRBV11-2; cdr3_aa: CASSLARGPGYTF
d_call: -; j_call: TRBJ1-4; v_call: TRBV29-1; cdr3_aa: CSVTRGGGATNEKLFF
d_call: -; j_call: TRBJ2-1; v_call: TRBV10-2; cdr3_aa: CASSERLTSNEQFF
d_call: -; j_call: TRBJ2-3; v_call: TRBV9; cdr3_aa: CASSVGQGRTDTQYF
d_call: TRBD2; j_call: TRBJ2-7; v_call: TRBV7-2; cdr3_aa: CASSLQTSGTYEQYF
d_call: -; j_call: TRBJ1-1; v_call: TRBV12-5; cdr3_aa: CASGLVGGTEAFF
d_call: -; j_call: TRBJ2-3; v_call: TRBV28; cdr3_aa: CASSPQTGTDTQYF
d_call: -; j_call: TRBJ2-2; v_call: TRBV30; cdr3_aa: CAWSDRRTGELFF